This T cell receptor beta chain was sequenced during a study of identical twins. TCRdb itself ran the 5' RACE reads through MiXCR, one entry per CDR3 protein. Among 250,000 to 350,000 distinct CDR3 sequences, about 8.9% were seen once, and the ten largest hold approximately 2.1%. Germline CDR1 reads SNHLY; CDR2 reads FYNNEI. This CDR3 contains 16 residues. V trimming: 3 bases; J trimming: 3 bases; junction bases outside the gene matches: 5. Separately, the same data were catalogued under a study of yellow fever vaccine responses in identical twins.

The sample comprised memory (CD45RO+) T cells sorted from blood. This chain uses TRBV2 with TRBJ2-2; 9 bases fit TRBD1. This receptor was taken from a woman between 18 and 29 years old in good health. The CDR3 DNA reads as TGTGCCAGCAGTGAGCGGGACAGGGCTTACACCGGGGAGCTGTTTTTT. This encodes CASSERDRAYTGELFF.